These 15 T cell receptor beta chains came from one sample sequenced in a study of Ad26.COV2.S vaccination and SARS-CoV-2 variants. The treatment is: 15 to 20 received Ad26.COV2.S at low or high dose, single or two shots; about 5 received placebo; per-sample allocation not given. Day 63 after the first vaccine or placebo injection was the time point for sampling. TCRdb's copy holds only in-frame clones and misses some; the assay was immunoSEQ multiplex PCR. The data show hundreds of thousands of clones, approximately 92% seen once. The starting material was peripheral blood, obtained in a trial of Ad26.COV2.S vaccine versus placebo. The receptors were sampled from a person aged 18-60 years who received the Ad26.COV2.S COVID-19 vaccine or a placebo.

This rearrangement joins TRBV18 to TRBJ2-7; maybe TRBD1 (7 bases). V was pared by 1 base and J by 0 bases, with 16 bases between. The CDR3 contains 17 residues. In germline, CDR1 is KGHSH, CDR2 LQKENI. The CDR3 region is CASSPLAQGGISYEQYF. Written as DNA, the CDR3 is TGTGCCAGCTCACCACTTGCTCAGGGGGGTATCTCCTACGAGCAGTACTTC.

The V gene is TRBV27, the J gene TRBJ2-3, with 7 bases aligning to TRBD2. This CDR3 contains 15 residues. V was pared by 7 bases and J by 7 bases, with 14 bases of the junction left unmatched. Germline V gene sequence: CDR1 MNHEY, CDR2 SMNVEV (reference sequence). The CDR3 spells CASKHREGLWYTQYF. CDR3 in DNA: TGTGCCAGCAAACATAGGGAGGGCCTGTGGTATACGCAGTATTTT.

CDR3 region: CSVEDRRGEQFF. CDR3 nucleotide sequence: TGCAGCGTTGAAGATAGAAGGGGCGAGCAGTTCTTC. V and J are TRBV29-1 and TRBJ2-1; TRBD1 is a possible D gene (5 bases). Between the trimmed V and J ends, which lost 0 bases and 10 bases, there was a span of 10 bases. This CDR3 contains 12 residues. Germline CDR1 reads SQVTM; CDR2 reads ANQGSEA.

The rearrangement links TRBV6-4 to TRBJ2-1, with 7 bases identical to TRBD2. Germline V lookup: CDR1 MRHNA, CDR2 SNTAGT. This CDR3 contains 15 residues. The V segment lost 3 bases and the J segment 5 bases; nucleotides outside the gene matches: 7. The CDR3 here is CASSERGRPNNEQFF. As DNA, the CDR3 is TGTGCCAGCAGTGAACGCGGGAGACCCAACAATGAGCAGTTCTTC.

The chain links TRBV5-6 to TRBJ2-7; 7 nucleotides match TRBD2. Per the germline V gene, CDR1 is SGHDT and CDR2 is YYEEEE. The V and J ends lost 4 bases and 2 bases, in that order; junction bases with no gene match: 9. CDR3 length equals 15 residues. The CDR3 sequence is CASSRPRGLAYEQYF. The CDR3, as DNA: TGTGCCAGCAGCCGACCCCGAGGACTAGCCTACGAGCAGTACTTC. The full variable domain, rest sourced from reference TRBV5-6 and TRBJ2-7, is DAGVTQSPTHLIKTRGQQVTLRCSPKSGHDTVSWYQQALGQGPQFIFQYYEEEERQRGNFPDRFSGHQFPNYSSELNVNALLLGDSALYLCASSRPRGLAYEQYFGPGTRLTVT.

The gene calls are TRBV27 and TRBJ1-1, with TRBD1 matching 8 bases. CDR1 and CDR2 from the germline V gene are MNHEY and SMNVEV (reference sequence). V shed 5 bases and J 4 bases; nucleotides not matched to a gene: 9. This CDR3 is 15 amino acids long. Written as DNA, the CDR3 is TGTGCCAGCAGTAAATACGGACAGGGAAGCACTGAAGCTTTCTTT. This encodes CASSKYGQGSTEAFF.

V gene TRBV24-1 combines with J gene TRBJ2-2; TRBD2 matches 13 bases. V lost 3 bases to trimming and J lost 7 bases; unmatched junction nucleotides: 7. The CDR3 runs 17 residues. Germline-derived CDR1 and CDR2 are KGHDR and SFDVKD. CDR3 nucleotides: TGTGCCACCAGTGATCTGACTAGCGGGAGGAAGATCGGGGAGCTGTTTTTT. This sequence encodes CATSDLTSGRKIGELFF.

This rearrangement joins TRBV5-1 to TRBJ2-2, with D perhaps being TRBD1 or TRBD2 (5 bases each). The length of the CDR3 is 15 residues. V was trimmed by 6 bases and J by 2 bases, leaving 14 bases between them. CDR1 and CDR2 (germline): SGHRS, YFSETQ. The CDR3 spells CASTLGPQNTGELFF. In DNA form, the CDR3 reads TGCGCCAGCACACTGGGACCCCAAAACACCGGGGAGCTGTTTTTT. The complete variable domain, with remaining parts taken from reference TRBV5-1 and TRBJ2-2, reads KAGVTQTPRYLIKTRGQQVTLSCSPISGHRSVSWYQQTPGQGLQFLFEYFSETQRNKGNFPGRFSGRQFSNSRSEMNVSTLELGDSALYLCASTLGPQNTGELFFGEGSRLTVL.

This chain uses TRBV27 with TRBJ2-3; D tentatively fits TRBD1 or TRBD2 (5 bases each). V was clipped by 3 bases and J by 0 bases, with 13 bases between them. CDR1 and CDR2 from the germline V gene are MNHEY and SMNVEV (reference sequence). CDR3 length equals 16 residues. The CDR3 nucleotides read TGTGCCAGCAGTTTCCTTGGGGGAGAGAGCACAGATACGCAGTATTTT. Amino acid sequence: CASSFLGGESTDTQYF.

This chain links TRBV19 with TRBJ2-1, with TRBD2 matching 12 bases. This CDR3 region has 15 residues. V lost 10 bases, J lost 6 bases, and 10 bases stayed unmatched. Germline-derived CDR1 and CDR2 are LNHDA and SQIVND (reference sequence). The CDR3 DNA is TGTGCCACTAGACCGACTAGCGGGAGAAGCAATGAGCAGTTCTTC. Translation gives CATRPTSGRSNEQFF.

This clone appeared a single time. The V gene is TRBV18, the J gene TRBJ1-2; D not resolved. With 0 bases removed from V and 5 bases from J, the gap between germline ends came to 10 bases. CDR1 is KGHSH and CDR2 is LQKENI in the germline V gene. CDR3 length equals 14 residues. The CDR3 DNA follows: TGTGCCAGCTCACCACCGAACGGAGGGTATGGCTACACCTTC. This codes for CASSPPNGGYGYTF.

V and J are TRBV3-1 (or the pseudogene TRBV3-2) and TRBJ2-1; TRBD2 matches 7 bases. The CDR3 extends over 16 amino acids. J lost 7 bases, V lost 0 bases, and 9 bases had no gene match. The germline V gene has CDR1 LGHDT and CDR2 YNNKEL (reference sequence). CDR3 residues: CASSQEGGGSGNEQFF. The CDR3 bases are TGTGCCAGCAGCCAAGAGGGTGGCGGGAGCGGGAATGAGCAGTTCTTC.

The chain recombines TRBV10-3 with TRBJ2-2; 7 nucleotides align to TRBD2. Germline V lookup: CDR1 ENHRY, CDR2 SYGVKD. This CDR3 has 15 residues. With V trimmed by 7 bases and J by 1 base, 6 bases remained unmatched. CDR3 DNA: TGTGCCATCAACCGCGAGCGGGGGAACACCGGGGAGCTGTTTTTT. As protein: CAINRERGNTGELFF.

This clone is a singleton in its sample. The J gene is TRBJ2-3, the V gene TRBV6-2 or TRBV6-3, with a weak D call TRBD2 (6 bases). The CDR3 is 16 residues long. The V end lost 6 bases, the J end lost 2 bases, and 18 bases lay between the germline ends. CDR1 MNHEY and CDR2 SVGEGT come from the germline V gene. The CDR3 DNA reads as TGTGCCAGCAGCCCCTCCAGAACTAGCTCCACAGATACGCAGTATTTT. Amino acid sequence: CASSPSRTSSTDTQYF.

The gene calls are TRBV9 and TRBJ2-1, with D possibly TRBD2 on 6 matching bases. Per the germline V gene, CDR1 is SGDLS and CDR2 is YYNGEE. Trimming took off 4 bases at V and 0 bases at J, with 11 bases between the two ends. The CDR3 extends over 15 amino acids. DNA of the CDR3: TGTGCCAGCAGCAGTAGCGGCCTCTCCTACAATGAGCAGTTCTTC. It yields the protein CASSSSGLSYNEQFF.